This is a list of T cell receptor beta chains from one sample in a study of blood T cell repertoires in COVID-19. The method was immunoSEQ multiplex PCR; TCRdb's version includes in-frame clones alone and lacks a portion of them. The table has roughly 40,000 clones, roughly 90% seen once. The sequencing sample was made of peripheral blood. These receptor sequences come from a human donor in a cohort sampled during active COVID-19. Both conserved end residues are part of each CDR3. Fields, in order: clone size, D gene, V gene, J gene, CDR3 DNA, CDR3 protein. The D gene is left open where the match is weak. The size of a clone is reported for some rows only, either as once, few or many, or as a class for expanded clones.

clone_size: NA
d_call: NA
v_call: TRBV28
j_call: TRBJ2-5
cdr3_nt: TGTGCCAGCAGTCCCTTGGGGATGATGGACAGAAAAAAAGAGACCCAGTACTTC
cdr3_aa: CASSPLGMMDRKKETQYF

clone_size: NA
d_call: TRBD2
v_call: TRBV10-3
j_call: TRBJ2-7
cdr3_nt: TGTGCCATTACGACTAGCGAGTCCTACGAGCAGTACTTC
cdr3_aa: CAITTSESYEQYF

clone_size: NA
d_call: TRBD2
v_call: TRBV19
j_call: TRBJ2-1
cdr3_nt: TGTGCCAGTAGTATCATCGGGGGGGGGATCAGTGAGCAGTTCTTC
cdr3_aa: CASSIIGGGISEQFF

clone_size: NA
d_call: NA
v_call: TRBV5-1
j_call: TRBJ2-5
cdr3_nt: TGCGCCAGCAGCTTCAGGGCTCAAGAGACCCAGTACTTC
cdr3_aa: CASSFRAQETQYF

clone_size: once
d_call: NA
v_call: TRBV6-6
j_call: TRBJ1-1
cdr3_nt: TGTGCCAGCAGTTACAGCAGGGCCACTGAAGCTTTCTTT
cdr3_aa: CASSYSRATEAFF

clone_size: NA
d_call: NA
v_call: TRBV11-2
j_call: TRBJ2-3
cdr3_nt: TGTGCCAGCAGCGACCGACTTGAGCTGGGGCCAGATACGCAGTATTTT
cdr3_aa: CASSDRLELGPDTQYF

clone_size: NA
d_call: NA
v_call: TRBV30
j_call: TRBJ2-3
cdr3_nt: TGTGCCTGGAGTTCGAGTCGGGATACGCAGTATTTT
cdr3_aa: CAWSSSRDTQYF

clone_size: NA
d_call: NA
v_call: TRBV18
j_call: TRBJ2-7
cdr3_nt: TGTGCCAGCTCACCACCCGCCCAGGGCCCCTACGAGCAGTACTTC
cdr3_aa: CASSPPAQGPYEQYF

clone_size: NA
d_call: NA
v_call: TRBV5-1
j_call: TRBJ2-6
cdr3_nt: TGCGCCAGCAGCTTGGATCCGAGCTCTGGGGCCAACGTCCTGACTTTC
cdr3_aa: CASSLDPSSGANVLTF

clone_size: NA
d_call: TRBD2
v_call: TRBV3-1/TRBV3-2
j_call: TRBJ2-3
cdr3_nt: TGTGCCAGCAGCCCTTCACTAGCGGAAGCTACAGATACGCAGTATTTT
cdr3_aa: CASSPSLAEATDTQYF

clone_size: NA
d_call: TRBD1
v_call: TRBV6-5
j_call: TRBJ1-5
cdr3_nt: TGTGCCAGCGACAGGGGGATTCAGCCCCAGCATTTT
cdr3_aa: CASDRGIQPQHF

clone_size: NA
d_call: TRBD2
v_call: TRBV15
j_call: TRBJ2-3
cdr3_nt: TGTGCCACCAGCAGAGTGAAGCGGGGGGGCTTCGATACGCAGTATTTT
cdr3_aa: CATSRVKRGGFDTQYF

clone_size: once
d_call: NA
v_call: TRBV7-2
j_call: TRBJ2-5
cdr3_nt: TGTGCCAGCAGCTTAGTTTTGCGGGGTCCTGAAGGGGAGACCCAGTACTTC
cdr3_aa: CASSLVLRGPEGETQYF

clone_size: NA
d_call: NA
v_call: TRBV3-1/TRBV3-2
j_call: TRBJ2-5
cdr3_nt: TGTGCCAGCAGCCAAGAACCTGCGTCCGGGCGCGAGGGGACCCAGTACTTC
cdr3_aa: CASSQEPASGREGTQYF

clone_size: NA
d_call: TRBD1
v_call: TRBV5-1
j_call: TRBJ1-3
cdr3_nt: TGCGCCAGCAGCGGGACAGGGGGTAGTGGAAACACCATATATTTT
cdr3_aa: CASSGTGGSGNTIYF

clone_size: NA
d_call: NA
v_call: TRBV6-5
j_call: TRBJ2-1
cdr3_nt: TGTGCCAGCAGTTACTTTACCGGTTTGGATGAGCAGTTCTTC
cdr3_aa: CASSYFTGLDEQFF

clone_size: NA
d_call: TRBD2
v_call: TRBV19
j_call: TRBJ2-5
cdr3_nt: TGTGCCAGTAGTGGGTTAGCGGGAGTACAAGAGACCCAGTACTTC
cdr3_aa: CASSGLAGVQETQYF

clone_size: once
d_call: TRBD2
v_call: TRBV7-3
j_call: TRBJ2-2
cdr3_nt: TGTGCCAGCAGCGCTAGCGGGAGGGGCACCGGGGAGCTGTTTTTT
cdr3_aa: CASSASGRGTGELFF

clone_size: NA
d_call: TRBD1
v_call: TRBV11-3
j_call: TRBJ1-5
cdr3_nt: TGTGCCAGCAGCTTAGTGGTCTTGCACAGGGGGCTTAGCAATCAGCCCCAGCATTTT
cdr3_aa: CASSLVVLHRGLSNQPQHF

clone_size: NA
d_call: NA
v_call: TRBV28
j_call: TRBJ2-7
cdr3_nt: TGTGCCAGCAGTTTCCATTTCGTCGGAGACTCCTACGAGCAGTACTTC
cdr3_aa: CASSFHFVGDSYEQYF

clone_size: NA
d_call: TRBD2
v_call: TRBV18
j_call: TRBJ2-2
cdr3_nt: TGTGCCAGCTCACCCAAGCAAGCGGGAGGCACCGGGGAGCTGTTTTTT
cdr3_aa: CASSPKQAGGTGELFF

clone_size: NA
d_call: TRBD1
v_call: TRBV9
j_call: TRBJ1-1
cdr3_nt: TGTGCCAGCAGCCAAAATCGTAGAACAGGGGGCGAAACGGGTAAGACTGAAGCTTTCTTT
cdr3_aa: CASSQNRRTGGETGKTEAFF

clone_size: NA
d_call: TRBD1
v_call: TRBV11-3
j_call: TRBJ2-3
cdr3_nt: TGTGCCAGCAGCCCGACAGGGGGTGTTACAGATACGCAGTATTTT
cdr3_aa: CASSPTGGVTDTQYF

clone_size: NA
d_call: TRBD1
v_call: TRBV5-6
j_call: TRBJ2-2
cdr3_nt: TGTGCCAGCAGCTATATCACAGGGGAAGAGGGCGGGGAGCTGTTTTTT
cdr3_aa: CASSYITGEEGGELFF

clone_size: NA
d_call: NA
v_call: TRBV11-3
j_call: TRBJ2-7
cdr3_nt: TGTGCCAGCAGACCAGCTGGAGGTTACCAGCAGTACTTC
cdr3_aa: CASRPAGGYQQYF

clone_size: NA
d_call: NA
v_call: TRBV4-1
j_call: TRBJ2-3
cdr3_nt: TGCGCCAGCAGCCAAGGACCGGGACAAACGACAGATACGCAGTATTTT
cdr3_aa: CASSQGPGQTTDTQYF

clone_size: once
d_call: NA
v_call: TRBV28
j_call: TRBJ2-7
cdr3_nt: TGTGCCAGCAGTTTAGCGGGACAGACCTACGAGCAGTACTTC
cdr3_aa: CASSLAGQTYEQYF

clone_size: NA
d_call: TRBD2
v_call: TRBV11-2
j_call: TRBJ2-3
cdr3_nt: TGTGCCAGCAGCTTATCCAGCGGGACGATAACTAGCACAGATACGCAGTATTTT
cdr3_aa: CASSLSSGTITSTDTQYF

clone_size: NA
d_call: TRBD2
v_call: TRBV5-4
j_call: TRBJ2-5
cdr3_nt: TGTGCCAGCAGCCCGCGGGGGCAAGAGACCCAGTACTTC
cdr3_aa: CASSPRGQETQYF

clone_size: NA
d_call: NA
v_call: TRBV5-1
j_call: TRBJ2-3
cdr3_nt: TGCGCCAGCAGCTTTGGTACGGGTCCCAGCACAGATACGCAGTATTTT
cdr3_aa: CASSFGTGPSTDTQYF

clone_size: NA
d_call: NA
v_call: TRBV7-2
j_call: TRBJ2-7
cdr3_nt: TGTGCCAGCAGCCTCAGTCCCGCAGGGGTTTACGAGCAGTACTTC
cdr3_aa: CASSLSPAGVYEQYF

clone_size: NA
d_call: TRBD2
v_call: TRBV4-1
j_call: TRBJ2-2
cdr3_nt: TGCGCCAGCAGCCCCATGACTAGCGGGAGCGGGGAGCTGTTTTTT
cdr3_aa: CASSPMTSGSGELFF

clone_size: NA
d_call: NA
v_call: TRBV5-6
j_call: TRBJ2-1
cdr3_nt: TGTGCCAGCAGCCCCCTAGTAGTTGAGCAGTTCTTC
cdr3_aa: CASSPLVVEQFF

clone_size: NA
d_call: TRBD2
v_call: TRBV6-5
j_call: TRBJ2-1
cdr3_nt: TGTGCCAGCACCCTAGCGGGGGCGGACAATGAGCAGTTCTTC
cdr3_aa: CASTLAGADNEQFF

clone_size: NA
d_call: NA
v_call: TRBV9
j_call: TRBJ1-3
cdr3_nt: TGTGCCAGCAGCGTTTCAGGGGCGACTGGAAACACCATATATTTT
cdr3_aa: CASSVSGATGNTIYF

clone_size: NA
d_call: NA
v_call: TRBV6-5
j_call: TRBJ2-2
cdr3_nt: TGTGCCACAGAGACAGGACAAGAAACCGGGGAGCTGTTTTTT
cdr3_aa: CATETGQETGELFF

clone_size: NA
d_call: TRBD1
v_call: TRBV6-2/TRBV6-3
j_call: TRBJ1-1
cdr3_nt: TGTGCCAGCAGTCTTGGACAGGGGGCGATGACTGAAGCTTTCTTT
cdr3_aa: CASSLGQGAMTEAFF

clone_size: NA
d_call: TRBD1
v_call: TRBV9
j_call: TRBJ1-6
cdr3_nt: TGTGCCAGCAGCCGAGGTCGACAGGGGTATAATTCACCCCTCCACTTT
cdr3_aa: CASSRGRQGYNSPLHF

clone_size: once
d_call: NA
v_call: TRBV27
j_call: TRBJ2-7
cdr3_nt: TGTGCCAGCAGACACTCGGGCGAGCAGTACTTC
cdr3_aa: CASRHSGEQYF

clone_size: NA
d_call: TRBD1
v_call: TRBV9
j_call: TRBJ2-5
cdr3_nt: TGTGCCAGTGTGAACAGGGGGTCCCCGGGTCGACAAGAGACCCAGTACTTC
cdr3_aa: CASVNRGSPGRQETQYF